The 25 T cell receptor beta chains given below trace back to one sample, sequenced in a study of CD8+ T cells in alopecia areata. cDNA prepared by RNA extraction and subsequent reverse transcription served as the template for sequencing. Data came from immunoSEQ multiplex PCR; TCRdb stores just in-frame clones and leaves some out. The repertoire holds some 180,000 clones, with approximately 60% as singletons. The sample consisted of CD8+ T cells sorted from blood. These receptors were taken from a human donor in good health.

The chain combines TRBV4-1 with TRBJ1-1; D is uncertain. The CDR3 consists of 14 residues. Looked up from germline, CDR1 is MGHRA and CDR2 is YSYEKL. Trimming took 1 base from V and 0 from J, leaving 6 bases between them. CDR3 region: CASSQGPMNTEAFF. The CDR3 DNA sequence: TGCGCCAGCAGCCAAGGGCCTATGAACACTGAAGCTTTCTTT.

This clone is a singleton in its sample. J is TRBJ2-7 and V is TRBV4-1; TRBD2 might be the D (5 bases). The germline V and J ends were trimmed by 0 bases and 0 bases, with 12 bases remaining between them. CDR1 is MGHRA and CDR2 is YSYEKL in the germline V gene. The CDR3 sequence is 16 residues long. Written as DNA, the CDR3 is TGCGCCAGCAGCCAAGATCTCACTACTAGCTCCTACGAGCAGTACTTC. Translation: CASSQDLTTSSYEQYF.

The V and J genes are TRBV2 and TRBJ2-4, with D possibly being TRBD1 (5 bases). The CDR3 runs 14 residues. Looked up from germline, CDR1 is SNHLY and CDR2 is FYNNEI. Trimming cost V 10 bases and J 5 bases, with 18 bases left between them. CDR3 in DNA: TGTGCCACCACCCTAGGGGTGTCTGAAAACATTCAGTACTTC. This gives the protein CATTLGVSENIQYF.

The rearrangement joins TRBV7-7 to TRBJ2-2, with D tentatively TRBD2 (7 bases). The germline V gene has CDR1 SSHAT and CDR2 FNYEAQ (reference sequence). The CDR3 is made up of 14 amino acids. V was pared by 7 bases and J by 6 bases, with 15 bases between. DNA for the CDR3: TGTGCCAGCATCCCGAAGGGGGGGGCCGGGGAGCTGTTTTTT. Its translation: CASIPKGGAGELFF.

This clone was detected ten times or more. Written as DNA, the CDR3 is TGTGCCAGCAGTTTCAGGGTCGGATTGCAGCCCCAGCATTTT. Translated: CASSFRVGLQPQHF. The chain is built from TRBV28 and TRBJ1-5, with D possibly matching TRBD1 (5 bases). Trimming cost V 3 bases and J 7 bases, with 13 bases left between them. The germline CDR1 and CDR2 sequences are MDHEN and SYDVKM. The CDR3 length is 14 residues.

The chain's CDR3 is CASSQGGGAGGYTF. The CDR3 bases are TGCGCCAGCAGCCAAGGCGGGGGGGCTGGTGGCTACACCTTC. The J gene is TRBJ1-2, the V gene TRBV4-1; perhaps TRBD1 as D (6 bases). The germline V and J ends were trimmed by 1 base and 7 bases, with 13 bases remaining between them. The CDR3 consists of 14 residues. Germline CDR1 reads MGHRA; CDR2 reads YSYEKL.

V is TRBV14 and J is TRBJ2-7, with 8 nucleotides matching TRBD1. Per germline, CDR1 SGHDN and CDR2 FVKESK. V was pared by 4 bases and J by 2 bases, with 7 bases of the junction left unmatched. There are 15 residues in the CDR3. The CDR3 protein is CASSPDRGLAYEQYF. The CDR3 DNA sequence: TGTGCCAGCAGCCCCGACAGGGGCCTTGCCTACGAGCAGTACTTC.

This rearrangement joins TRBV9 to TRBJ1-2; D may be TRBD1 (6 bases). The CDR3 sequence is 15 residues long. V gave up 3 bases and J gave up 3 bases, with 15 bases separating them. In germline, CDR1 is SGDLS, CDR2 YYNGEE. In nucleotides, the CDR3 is TGTGCCAGCAGCGGGACAGTAGGAAACTACTATGGCTACACCTTC. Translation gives CASSGTVGNYYGYTF.

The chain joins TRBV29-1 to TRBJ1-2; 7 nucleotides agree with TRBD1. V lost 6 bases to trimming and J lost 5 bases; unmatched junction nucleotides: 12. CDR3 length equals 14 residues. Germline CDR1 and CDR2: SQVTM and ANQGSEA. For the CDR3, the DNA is TGCAGCGTCTCCCCGACAGGGTCTACGTATGGCTACACCTTC. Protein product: CSVSPTGSTYGYTF.

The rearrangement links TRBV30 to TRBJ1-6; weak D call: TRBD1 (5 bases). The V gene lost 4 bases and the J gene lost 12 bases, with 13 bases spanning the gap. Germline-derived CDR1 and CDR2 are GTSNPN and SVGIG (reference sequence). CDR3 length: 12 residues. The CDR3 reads CAWTTLGEPLHF. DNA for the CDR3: TGTGCCTGGACTACGTTAGGGGAACCCCTCCACTTT.

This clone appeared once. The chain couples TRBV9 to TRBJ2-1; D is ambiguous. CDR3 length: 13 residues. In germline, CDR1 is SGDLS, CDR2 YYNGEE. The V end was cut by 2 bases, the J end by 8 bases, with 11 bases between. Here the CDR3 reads CASSVARWDEQFF. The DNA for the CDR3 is TGTGCCAGCAGCGTTGCCAGGTGGGATGAGCAGTTCTTC. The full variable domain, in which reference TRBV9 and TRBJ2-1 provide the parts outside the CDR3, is DSGVTQTPKHLITATGQRVTLRCSPRSGDLSVYWYQQSLDQGLQFLIQYYNGEERAKGNILERFSAQQFPDLHSELNLSSLELGDSALYFCASSVARWDEQFFGPGTRLTVL.

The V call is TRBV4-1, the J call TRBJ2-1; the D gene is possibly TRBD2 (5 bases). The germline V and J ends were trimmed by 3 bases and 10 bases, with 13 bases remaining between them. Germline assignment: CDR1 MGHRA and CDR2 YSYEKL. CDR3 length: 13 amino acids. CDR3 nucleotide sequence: TGCGCCAGCAGCCATGCCCCTGAGGGCGAGCAGTTCTTC. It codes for CASSHAPEGEQFF.

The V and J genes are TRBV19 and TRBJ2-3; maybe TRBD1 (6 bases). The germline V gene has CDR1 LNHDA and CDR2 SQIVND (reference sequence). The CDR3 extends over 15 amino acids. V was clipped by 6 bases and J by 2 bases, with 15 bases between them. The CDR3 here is CASSARDTITDTQYF. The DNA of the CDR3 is TGTGCCAGTAGCGCTCGGGACACAATCACAGATACGCAGTATTTT.

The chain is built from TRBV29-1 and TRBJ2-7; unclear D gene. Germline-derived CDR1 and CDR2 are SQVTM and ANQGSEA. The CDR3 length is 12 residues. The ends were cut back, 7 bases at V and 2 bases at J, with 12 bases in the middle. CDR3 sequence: CSAVDEAYEQYF. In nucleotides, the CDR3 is TGCAGCGCCGTGGACGAAGCCTACGAGCAGTACTTC.

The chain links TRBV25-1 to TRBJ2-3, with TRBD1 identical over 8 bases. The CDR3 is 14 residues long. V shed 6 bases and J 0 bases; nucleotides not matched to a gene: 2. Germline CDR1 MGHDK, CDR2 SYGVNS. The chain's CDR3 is CASSRGQSTDTQYF. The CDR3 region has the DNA TGTGCCAGCAGCAGGGGGCAGAGCACAGATACGCAGTATTTT.

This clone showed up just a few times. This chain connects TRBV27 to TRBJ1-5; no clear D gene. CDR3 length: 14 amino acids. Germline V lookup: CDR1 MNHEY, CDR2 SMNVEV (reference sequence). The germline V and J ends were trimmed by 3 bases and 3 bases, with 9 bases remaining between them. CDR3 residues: CASSFSWPNQPQHF. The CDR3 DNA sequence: TGTGCCAGCAGTTTTTCCTGGCCCAATCAGCCCCAGCATTTT.

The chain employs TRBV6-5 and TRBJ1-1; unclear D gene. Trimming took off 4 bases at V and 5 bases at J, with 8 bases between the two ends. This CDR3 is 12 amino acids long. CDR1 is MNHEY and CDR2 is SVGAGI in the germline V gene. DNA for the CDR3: TGTGCCAGCAGTTTCGGAGGGACTGAAGCTTTCTTT. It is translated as CASSFGGTEAFF.

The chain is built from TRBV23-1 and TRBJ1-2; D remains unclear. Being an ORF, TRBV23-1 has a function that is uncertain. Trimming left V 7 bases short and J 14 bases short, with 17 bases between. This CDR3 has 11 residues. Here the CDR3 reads CASIWHSACTF. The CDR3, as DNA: TGCGCCAGCATTTGGCACAGCGCGTGTACCTTC.

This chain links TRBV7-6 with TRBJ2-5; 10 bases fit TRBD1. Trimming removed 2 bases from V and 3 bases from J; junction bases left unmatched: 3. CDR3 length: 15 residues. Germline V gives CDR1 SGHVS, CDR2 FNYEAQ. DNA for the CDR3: TGTGCCAGCAGCTTATCGGGGACAGGGGAAGAGACCCAGTACTTC. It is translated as CASSLSGTGEETQYF.

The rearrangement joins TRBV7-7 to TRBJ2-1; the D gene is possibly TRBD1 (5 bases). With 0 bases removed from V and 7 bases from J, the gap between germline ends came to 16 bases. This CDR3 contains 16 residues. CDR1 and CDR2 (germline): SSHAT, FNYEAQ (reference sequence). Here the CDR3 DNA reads TGTGCCAGCAGCTTAGCGCGATATGGCCCAGGGAATGAGCAGTTCTTC. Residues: CASSLARYGPGNEQFF.

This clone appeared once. The CDR3 reads CAWIGNTVNSPLHF. The CDR3 DNA reads as TGTGCCTGGATTGGGAACACTGTAAATTCACCCCTCCACTTT. This chain links TRBV30 with TRBJ1-6, with D unresolved. CDR1 GTSNPN and CDR2 SVGIG come from the germline V gene (reference sequence). The CDR3 length is 14 residues. The V end was cut by 4 bases, the J end by 7 bases, with 14 bases between.

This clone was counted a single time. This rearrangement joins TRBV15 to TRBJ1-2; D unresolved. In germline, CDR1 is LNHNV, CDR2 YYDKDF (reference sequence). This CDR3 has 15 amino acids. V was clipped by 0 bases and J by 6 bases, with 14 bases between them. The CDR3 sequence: CATSRDLAGRNGYTF. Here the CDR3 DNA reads TGTGCCACCAGCAGAGATCTGGCAGGAAGGAATGGCTACACCTTC.

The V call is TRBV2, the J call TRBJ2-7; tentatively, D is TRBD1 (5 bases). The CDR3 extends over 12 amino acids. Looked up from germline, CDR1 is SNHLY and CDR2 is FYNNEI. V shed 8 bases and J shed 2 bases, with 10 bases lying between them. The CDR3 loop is CASGAATYEQYF. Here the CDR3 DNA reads TGTGCCAGCGGGGCAGCGACCTACGAGCAGTACTTC.

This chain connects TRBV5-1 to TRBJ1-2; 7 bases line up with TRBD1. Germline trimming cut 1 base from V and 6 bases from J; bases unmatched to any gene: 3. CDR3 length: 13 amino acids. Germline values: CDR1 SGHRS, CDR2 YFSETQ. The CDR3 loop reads CASSLTGVDGYTF. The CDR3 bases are TGCGCCAGCAGCTTGACAGGGGTCGATGGCTACACCTTC.

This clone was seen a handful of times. CDR3 sequence (DNA): TGCAGCGCCTCCCAGGGGCTAGCGGGGGCCTCGAGGGTCACAGATACGCAGTATTTT. Its translation is CSASQGLAGASRVTDTQYF. This rearrangement joins TRBV29-1 to TRBJ2-3; 10 bases fit TRBD2. CDR1 and CDR2 from the germline V gene are SQVTM and ANQGSEA. Germline trimming cut 7 bases from V and 2 bases from J; bases unmatched to any gene: 21. CDR3 length: 19 residues.